Below, 21 T cell receptor beta chains from the same sample are listed, as sequenced in a study of CD8 T cells in Susac syndrome. RNA in amounts of roughly 0.45 to 1 ug was reverse transcribed with random hexamers. TCRdb reprocessed the immunoSEQ multiplex PCR reads via MiXCR and lists one record per CDR3 protein. The sample yields some 95,000 distinct CDR3 sequences, over 85% seen once. Specimen: CD8+ T cells from PBMCs. The receptor source for this set is a human donor in good health.

The CDR3: CASSAQVLAGVYNEQFF. The CDR3 DNA is TGTGCCAGCAGCGCTCAAGTACTAGCGGGGGTTTACAATGAGCAGTTCTTC. The gene calls are TRBV7-2 and TRBJ2-1; TRBD2 aligns across 11 bases. V shed 5 bases, J shed 4 bases, and the junction held 10 bases outside the gene matches. The CDR3 has 17 amino acids. CDR1 SGHTA and CDR2 FQGNSA come from the germline V gene.

V usage is TRBV18 and J usage is TRBJ2-3; 10 bases are shared with TRBD2. CDR3 length: 16 residues. The V gene end was trimmed by 0 bases and the J gene end by 5 bases; junction bases not matched to a gene: 5. Germline-derived CDR1 and CDR2 are KGHSH and LQKENI. CDR3 nucleotide sequence: TGTGCCAGCTCACCACCCGGACTAGCGGTGGGAGATACGCAGTATTTT. Residues: CASSPPGLAVGDTQYF.

This chain uses TRBV18 with TRBJ2-7; perhaps TRBD2 as D (6 bases). The CDR3 runs 19 residues. Trimming left V 2 bases short and J 3 bases short, with 26 bases between. Germline loops: CDR1 KGHSH, CDR2 LQKENI. The CDR3 protein is CASSPGSWDLGGMFYEQYF. For the CDR3, the DNA is TGTGCCAGCTCACCAGGGTCCTGGGACTTGGGAGGAATGTTCTACGAGCAGTACTTC.

This rearrangement joins TRBV25-1 to TRBJ2-5; D is undetermined. CDR3 size: 14 residues. CDR1 and CDR2 (germline): MGHDK, SYGVNS. V was trimmed by 0 bases and J by 0 bases, leaving 5 bases between them. The CDR3 reads CASSEYVYQETQYF. The CDR3 DNA reads as TGTGCCAGCAGTGAATACGTGTACCAAGAGACCCAGTACTTC.

The chain couples TRBV6-4 to TRBJ1-2; 9 nucleotides line up with TRBD1. This CDR3 is built from 13 residues. In germline, CDR1 is MRHNA, CDR2 SNTAGT. V shed 0 bases and J 7 bases; nucleotides not matched to a gene: 0. In nucleotides, the CDR3 is TGTGCCAGCAGTGACTCGGACAGGGGTGGCTACACCTTC. This gives the protein CASSDSDRGGYTF.

The rearrangement links TRBV3-1 to TRBJ1-1; 9 bases match TRBD1. Losses at the gene ends were 5 bases for V and 2 bases for J; bases not matched to a gene: 3. The CDR3 covers 14 residues. The germline V gene has CDR1 LGHDT and CDR2 YNNKEL (reference sequence). The CDR3 DNA reads as TGTGCCAGCAGCGAGACAGGGGGAAACACTGAAGCTTTCTTT. Its translation: CASSETGGNTEAFF.

This clonotype was observed a handful of times. This chain joins TRBV28 and TRBJ1-3; D is uncertain. This CDR3 is built from 11 residues. Between the trimmed V and J ends, which lost 3 bases and 6 bases, there was a span of 3 bases. CDR1 MDHEN and CDR2 SYDVKM come from the germline V gene. In nucleotides, the CDR3 is TGTGCCAGCAGTTTTCTAAACACCATATATTTT. Translation gives CASSFLNTIYF.

Worth noting for this clonotype: The junction differs from germline at one of its ends, possibly a read error. The rearrangement joins TRBV18 to TRBJ2-1; TRBD2 matches 13 bases. The CDR3 covers 13 residues. Germline V CDR1 and CDR2: KGHSH, LQKENI. Written as DNA, the CDR3 is TGCATGCCTACTAGCGGGGGGGCTGGTGAGCAGTTCTTC. Its translation: CMPTSGGAGEQFF.

This sequence joins TRBV9 and TRBJ1-2, with 9 bases matching TRBD1. Looked up from germline, CDR1 is SGDLS and CDR2 is YYNGEE. The CDR3 spans 15 residues. J gave up 4 bases and V 3 bases, and 7 bases lay outside the gene matches. CDR3 sequence (DNA): TGTGCCAGCAGCGACGGGGGGACAGGGTTCTATGGCTACACCTTC. Translating gives CASSDGGTGFYGYTF.

The CDR3: CASSSTGTGDTQYF. The CDR3 DNA is TGTGCCAGCAGTTCGACAGGGACGGGGGATACGCAGTATTTT. This sequence joins TRBV7-8 and TRBJ2-3; 7 nucleotides match TRBD1. With 6 bases clipped from V and 6 bases from J, the junction kept 9 bases outside the gene matches. CDR3 length equals 14 residues. Germline V gene lookup returns CDR1 SGHVS and CDR2 FQNEAQ.

The chain couples TRBV12-3 or TRBV12-4 to TRBJ2-7; D gene ambiguous. The CDR3 is 12 residues long. V lost 8 bases and J lost 2, with 10 bases in between. The CDR3 DNA sequence: TGTGCCAGCTCCGCCGCCACCTACGAGCAGTACTTC. This translates into CASSAATYEQYF.

CDR3 DNA: TGTGCCAGCAGCGCGAGACAGGTACCCAATGAGCAGTTCTTC. This translates into CASSARQVPNEQFF. V is TRBV9 and J is TRBJ2-1; weak D call: TRBD1 (6 bases). V lost 3 bases to trimming and J lost 6 bases, with 13 bases between them. The CDR3 has 14 residues. Germline V CDR1 and CDR2: SGDLS, YYNGEE.

A single count supports this clonotype. The chain employs TRBV2 and TRBJ2-5; 7 bases line up with TRBD2. The V and J ends lost 1 base and 2 bases, in that order; junction bases with no gene match: 4. Germline V CDR1 and CDR2: SNHLY, FYNNEI. The CDR3 extends over 15 amino acids. The CDR3 bases are TGTGCCAGCAGTGAAGATCTAGCGGAACAAGAGACCCAGTACTTC. Protein: CASSEDLAEQETQYF.

The genes are TRBV15 and TRBJ1-2; D is unclear. Germline CDR1 LNHNV, CDR2 YYDKDF (reference sequence). This CDR3 has 16 residues. V lost 5 bases and J lost 3, with 19 bases in between. The CDR3 nucleotides read TGTGCCACCAGCGGCCAACTTACGGGAGAGTACTATGGCTACACCTTC. Translated: CATSGQLTGEYYGYTF.

Only one count was recorded for this clonotype. This chain uses TRBV12-3 or TRBV12-4 with TRBJ2-2; 7 bases are a match to TRBD1. The CDR3 sequence is 14 residues long. V lost 7 bases to trimming and J lost 10 bases; unmatched junction nucleotides: 12. CDR3 loop: CASTQGVGREELFF. The CDR3 DNA reads TGTGCCAGCACCCAGGGGGTGGGGCGCGAGGAGCTGTTTTTT.

The chain employs TRBV15 and TRBJ2-1, with D possibly TRBD2 on 6 matching bases. Germline lookup yields CDR1 LNHNV and CDR2 YYDKDF (reference sequence). CDR3 length: 15 amino acids. Trimming removed 0 bases at V and 0 bases at J, with 6 bases between. The DNA for the CDR3 is TGTGCCACCAGCAGAGAGACTAGCTCCTACAATGAGCAGTTCTTC. Amino acid sequence: CATSRETSSYNEQFF.

This chain uses TRBV19 with TRBJ2-1; 7 nucleotides match TRBD1. CDR3 length: 12 residues. With V trimmed by 10 bases and J by 7 bases, 7 bases remained unmatched. The germline V gene encodes CDR1 LNHDA and CDR2 SQIVND (reference sequence). CDR3: CATQTGLNEQFF. The CDR3 DNA reads as TGTGCCACCCAGACAGGGCTGAATGAGCAGTTCTTC. Using reference TRBV19 and TRBJ2-1 for the parts outside the CDR3, the full variable domain is DGGITQSPKYLFRKEGQNVTLSCEQNLNHDAMYWYRQDPGQGLRLIYYSQIVNDFQKGDIAEGYSVSREKKESFPLTVTSAQKNPTAFYLCATQTGLNEQFFGPGTRLTVL.

The chain employs TRBV5-6 and TRBJ2-3, with TRBD2 as a possible D gene (5 bases). With 2 bases removed from V and 2 bases from J, the gap between germline ends came to 12 bases. This CDR3 spans 15 amino acids. The germline V gene has CDR1 SGHDT and CDR2 YYEEEE. CDR3 sequence: CASSFWTVYTDTQYF. For the CDR3, the DNA is TGTGCCAGCAGCTTTTGGACTGTCTACACAGATACGCAGTATTTT.

This sequence joins TRBV19 and TRBJ2-3; D uncertain. The V and J ends lost 3 bases and 2 bases respectively, with 3 bases between them. CDR1 is LNHDA, CDR2 SQIVND, per germline (reference sequence). This CDR3 spans 12 amino acids. Written as DNA, the CDR3 is TGTGCCAGTAGTATTTCCACAGATACGCAGTATTTT. Protein: CASSISTDTQYF. Based on the CDR3 plus reference TRBV19 and TRBJ2-3, the full variable domain is DGGITQSPKYLFRKEGQNVTLSCEQNLNHDAMYWYRQDPGQGLRLIYYSQIVNDFQKGDIAEGYSVSREKKESFPLTVTSAQKNPTAFYLCASSISTDTQYFGPGTRLTVL.

V gene TRBV13 combines with J gene TRBJ2-6, with TRBD1 matching 8 bases. Germline assignment: CDR1 PRHDT and CDR2 FYEKMQ (reference sequence). Losses at the gene ends were 5 bases for V and 2 bases for J; bases not matched to a gene: 5. The CDR3 has 16 residues. The CDR3 DNA reads as TGTGCCAGCAGCCCCTGGACAGGGACTGGGGCCAACGTCCTGACTTTC. Amino acid sequence: CASSPWTGTGANVLTF.

This clonotype came up once. The V call is TRBV21-1, the J call TRBJ2-1; the table's D call, TRBD2, was not checked against the DNA. TRBV21-1 is described as a pseudogene. This CDR3 has 17 residues. The CDR3: CASTLPPLRGGSNEQFF. The CDR3 DNA sequence: TGTGCCAGCACCCTTCCCCCGCTGCGGGGGGGCAGCAATGAGCAGTTCTTC.